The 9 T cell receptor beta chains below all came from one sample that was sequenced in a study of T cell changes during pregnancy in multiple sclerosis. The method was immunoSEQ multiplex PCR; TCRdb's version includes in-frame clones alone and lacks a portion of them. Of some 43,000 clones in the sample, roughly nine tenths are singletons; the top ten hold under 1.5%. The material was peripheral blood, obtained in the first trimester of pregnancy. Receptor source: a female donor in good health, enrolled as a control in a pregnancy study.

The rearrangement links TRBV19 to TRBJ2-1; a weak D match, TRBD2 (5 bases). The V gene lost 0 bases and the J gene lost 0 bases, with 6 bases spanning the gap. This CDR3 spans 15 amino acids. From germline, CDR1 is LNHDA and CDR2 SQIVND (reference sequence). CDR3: CASSIDLASYNEQFF. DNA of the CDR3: TGTGCCAGTAGTATAGACCTAGCCTCCTACAATGAGCAGTTCTTC.

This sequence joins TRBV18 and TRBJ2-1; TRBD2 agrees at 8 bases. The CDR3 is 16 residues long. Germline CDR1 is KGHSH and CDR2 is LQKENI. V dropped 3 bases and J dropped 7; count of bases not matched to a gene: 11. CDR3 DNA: TGTGCCAGCTCACCGATAGGCGGGGGGATTTTAAATGAGCAGTTCTTC. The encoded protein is CASSPIGGGILNEQFF.

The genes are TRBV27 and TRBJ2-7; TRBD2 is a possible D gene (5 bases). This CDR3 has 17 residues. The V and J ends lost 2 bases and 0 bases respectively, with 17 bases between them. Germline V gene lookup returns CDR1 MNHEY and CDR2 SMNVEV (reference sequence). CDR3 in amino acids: CASSLRVGRESSYEQYF. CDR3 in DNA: TGTGCCAGCAGTTTAAGGGTCGGTAGGGAGAGCTCCTACGAGCAGTACTTC.

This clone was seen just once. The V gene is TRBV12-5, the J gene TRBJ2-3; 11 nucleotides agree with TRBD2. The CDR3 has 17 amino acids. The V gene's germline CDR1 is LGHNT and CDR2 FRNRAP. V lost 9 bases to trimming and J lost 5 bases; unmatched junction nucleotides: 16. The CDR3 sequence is CARVPRSGGAWEDTQYF. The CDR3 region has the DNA TGTGCTAGAGTTCCCCGTAGCGGGGGGGCCTGGGAAGATACGCAGTATTTT.

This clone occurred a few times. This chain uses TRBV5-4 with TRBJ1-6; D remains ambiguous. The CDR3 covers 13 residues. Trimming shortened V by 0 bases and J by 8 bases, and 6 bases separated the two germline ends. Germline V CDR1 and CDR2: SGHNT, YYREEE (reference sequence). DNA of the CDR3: TGTGCCAGCAGCTTGGAAACATATTCACCCCTCCACTTT. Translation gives CASSLETYSPLHF.

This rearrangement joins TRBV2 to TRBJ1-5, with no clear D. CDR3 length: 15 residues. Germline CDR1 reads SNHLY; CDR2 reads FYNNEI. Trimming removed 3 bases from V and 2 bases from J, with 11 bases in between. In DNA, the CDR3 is TGTGCCAGCAGTGACGGCGGTGTGGGCAATCAGCCCCAGCATTTT. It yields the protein CASSDGGVGNQPQHF.

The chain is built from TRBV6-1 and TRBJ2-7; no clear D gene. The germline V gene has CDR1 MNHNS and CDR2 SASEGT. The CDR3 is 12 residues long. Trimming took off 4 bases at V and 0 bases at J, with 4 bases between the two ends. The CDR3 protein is CASSASSYEQYF. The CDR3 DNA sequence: TGTGCCAGCAGTGCCTCCTCCTACGAGCAGTACTTC.

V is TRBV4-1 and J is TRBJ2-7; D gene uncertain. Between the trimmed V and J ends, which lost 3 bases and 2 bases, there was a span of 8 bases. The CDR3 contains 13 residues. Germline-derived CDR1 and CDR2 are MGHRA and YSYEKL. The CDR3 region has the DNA TGCGCCAGCAGCCACTTAGAGGCCTACGAGCAGTACTTC. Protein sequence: CASSHLEAYEQYF.

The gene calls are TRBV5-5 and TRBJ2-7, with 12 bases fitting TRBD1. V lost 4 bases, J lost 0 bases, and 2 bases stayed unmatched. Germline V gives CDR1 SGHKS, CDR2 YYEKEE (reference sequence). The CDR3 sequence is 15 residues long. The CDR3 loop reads CASSPGQGASYEQYF. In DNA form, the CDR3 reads TGTGCCAGCAGCCCGGGACAGGGGGCCTCCTACGAGCAGTACTTC.